Listed below are T cell receptor beta chains from one sample, sequenced in a study of neurological immune-mediated disorders. Using its own MiXCR run on the 5' RACE reads, TCRdb lists one record per CDR3 protein. This sample has about 66,000 distinct CDR3 sequences, with approximately 5% found just once. Sample: PBMCs. These receptors originate from an older woman with multiple sclerosis. Both conserved end residues are part of each CDR3. D genes are given only for firm matches. Expanded clones get a size class; other rows say once, few or many, or leave the size out.

d_call j_call clone_size v_call cdr3_aa cdr3_nt
TRBD2 TRBJ2-1 few TRBV20-1 CSANREGVFYYNEQFF TGCAGTGCTAACCGGGAGGGGGTATTTTACTACAATGAGCAGTTCTTC
. TRBJ2-7 few TRBV20-1 CSARVLPGPSYEQYF TGCAGTGCTAGAGTCCTCCCGGGACCCTCCTACGAGCAGTACTTC
. TRBJ2-7 few TRBV6-5 CASRLRPPTEQYF TGTGCCAGCAGATTGAGGCCCCCCACCGAGCAGTACTTC
. TRBJ2-1 many TRBV4-1 CASSQANNYNEQFF TGCGCCAGCAGCCAAGCGAACAACTACAATGAGCAGTTCTTC
TRBD2 TRBJ2-1 few TRBV29-1 CSVTTASGSHNEQFF TGCAGCGTCACGACGGCTAGCGGGTCTCACAATGAGCAGTTCTTC
. TRBJ1-3 . TRBV4-2 CASSQSQGSGNTIYF TGTGCCAGCAGCCAATCCCAGGGGTCTGGAAACACCATATATTTT
TRBD2 TRBJ2-7 many TRBV20-1 CSARVAGGTYEQYF TGCAGTGCTAGGGTAGCGGGAGGGACCTACGAGCAGTACTTC
TRBD1 TRBJ2-7 many TRBV6-5 CASSSDRGGEQYF TGTGCCAGCAGTTCTGACAGGGGTGGAGAGCAGTACTTC
TRBD2 TRBJ2-5 many TRBV12-3/TRBV12-4 CASTREGPETQYF TGTGCCAGCACCAGGGAGGGCCCTGAGACCCAGTACTTC
. TRBJ2-5 many TRBV9 CASSDTGRETQYF TGTGCCAGCAGCGACACAGGGAGAGAGACCCAGTACTTC
. TRBJ2-5 many TRBV5-6 CASSFRQQETQYF TGTGCCAGCAGCTTTCGACAGCAAGAGACCCAGTACTTC
TRBD1 TRBJ2-5 many TRBV7-2 CASSLVPGQGGETQYF TGTGCCAGCAGCTTAGTACCGGGACAGGGAGGGGAGACCCAGTACTTC
TRBD1 TRBJ1-1 many TRBV2 CASSEYIGRDRGSEAFF TGTGCCAGCAGTGAGTATATAGGTCGAGACAGGGGTAGTGAAGCTTTCTTT
TRBD1 TRBJ2-4 many TRBV20-1 CSAEQGAPKNIQYF TGCAGTGCTGAACAGGGGGCACCCAAAAACATTCAGTACTTC
. TRBJ1-2 many TRBV7-9 CASSISTTHYGYTF TGTGCCAGCAGCATAAGCACGACTCACTATGGCTACACCTTC
TRBD1 TRBJ1-1 many TRBV7-6 CALAGDRVGTEAFF TGTGCCCTGGCCGGCGACAGGGTGGGCACTGAAGCTTTCTTT
TRBD2 TRBJ2-3 many TRBV5-1 CASSLAGTTIRGDTQYF TGCGCCAGCAGCTTGGCCGGGACTACCATTCGGGGTGATACGCAGTATTTT
TRBD1 TRBJ1-1 many TRBV12-3/TRBV12-4 CASSPGGAEAFF TGTGCCAGCAGCCCAGGGGGCGCTGAAGCTTTCTTT
TRBD1 TRBJ1-2 many TRBV12-3/TRBV12-4 CASSTGALGYTF TGTGCCAGCAGCACAGGGGCCCTTGGCTACACCTTC
TRBD1 TRBJ1-5 . TRBV5-1 CASSLGDSSQPQHF TGCGCCAGCAGCTTGGGGGACAGCAGTCAGCCCCAGCATTTT
TRBD1 TRBJ2-1 few TRBV6-5 CASSQDRAPYNEQFF TGTGCCAGCAGTCAAGACAGGGCCCCTTACAATGAGCAGTTCTTC
TRBD1 TRBJ2-7 many TRBV7-6 CASSPRTGYEQYF TGTGCCAGCAGCCCACGGACAGGGTACGAGCAGTACTTC
. TRBJ2-1 many TRBV9 CASSGQMTPNEQFF TGTGCCAGCAGCGGACAAATGACCCCAAATGAGCAGTTCTTC
. TRBJ1-5 many TRBV6-5 CASSYRDSNQPQHF TGTGCCAGCAGTTACAGGGACAGCAATCAGCCCCAGCATTTT
TRBD1 TRBJ2-1 many TRBV7-9 CASSPWDRGVNEQFF TGTGCCAGCAGCCCTTGGGACAGGGGAGTCAATGAGCAGTTCTTC
TRBD1 TRBJ2-1 many TRBV2 CASSDQGQGVFEQFF TGTGCCAGCAGTGACCAAGGACAGGGGGTTTTTGAGCAGTTCTTC
TRBD2 TRBJ2-5 many TRBV6-2/TRBV6-3 CASSYASGRETQYF TGTGCCAGCAGTTACGCTAGCGGGAGAGAGACCCAGTACTTC
TRBD2 TRBJ2-3 few TRBV12-3/TRBV12-4 CASRLGLGTDTQYF TGTGCCAGCCGCTTGGGACTAGGCACAGATACGCAGTATTTT
TRBD1 TRBJ1-4 many TRBV3-1 CASSQEDRGRNEKLFF TGTGCCAGCAGCCAAGAGGACAGGGGCAGGAACGAAAAACTGTTTTTT
TRBD2 TRBJ2-1 many TRBV15 CATSRGTSGYNEQFF TGTGCCACCAGCAGAGGGACTAGCGGCTACAATGAGCAGTTCTTC
TRBD2 TRBJ2-1 few TRBV7-7 CASSLGSGGSRFF TGTGCTAGCAGCTTAGGATCTGGCGGGAGCCGTTTCTTC
. TRBJ2-6 many TRBV6-5 CASSFDRSGANVLTF TGTGCCAGCAGTTTCGACCGCTCTGGGGCCAACGTCCTGACTTTC
. TRBJ2-1 few TRBV7-2 CASSLTRGQFF TGTGCCAGCAGCTTAACTCGGGGGCAGTTCTTC
. TRBJ2-4 many TRBV4-1 CASSQESPGPRNIQYF TGCGCCAGCAGCCAAGAATCACCGGGACCCCGAAACATTCAGTACTTC
. TRBJ1-6 few TRBV5-6 CASSLYRANSPLHF TGTGCCAGCAGCTTGTACAGGGCGAATTCACCCCTCCACTTT
TRBD2 TRBJ2-3 many TRBV7-2 CASSSEGTSGTDTQYF TGTGCCAGCAGCTCAGAGGGGACTAGCGGAACAGATACGCAGTATTTT
. TRBJ2-6 many TRBV12-3/TRBV12-4 CASRQGAGANVLTF TGTGCCAGCAGACAGGGTGCTGGGGCCAACGTCCTGACTTTC
TRBD2 TRBJ2-7 many TRBV15 CATSSWRLAGHHEQYF TGTGCCACCAGCAGTTGGAGACTAGCGGGACATCACGAGCAGTACTTC
. TRBJ1-5 many TRBV20-1 CSASWGGGQPQHF TGCAGTGCTAGTTGGGGGGGCGGTCAGCCCCAGCATTTT
. TRBJ2-7 . TRBV7-2 CASSLSWGPGSYEQYF TGTGCCAGCAGCTTAAGTTGGGGGCCGGGGTCCTACGAGCAGTACTTC
. TRBJ1-2 many TRBV7-9 CASSTDHQQGNYGYTF TGTGCCAGCAGCACGGATCATCAGCAGGGGAACTATGGCTACACCTTC
. TRBJ2-2 many TRBV7-7 CASSRLPGAAGELFF TGTGCTAGCAGCCGTCTCCCAGGGGCGGCCGGGGAGCTGTTTTTT
. TRBJ2-5 many TRBV11-2 CASSLGTLQETQYF TGTGCCAGCAGCTTGGGGACACTCCAAGAGACCCAGTACTTC
. TRBJ1-2 many TRBV29-1 CSADSYYGYTF TGCAGCGCGGACAGTTACTATGGCTACACCTTC
. TRBJ1-2 many TRBV20-1 CSASGANAGLNYGYTF TGCAGTGCTAGTGGAGCCAATGCAGGGCTTAACTATGGCTACACCTTC
. TRBJ2-7 many TRBV2 CASSGPLEGPEQYF TGTGCCAGCAGTGGTCCTCTTGAGGGCCCCGAGCAGTACTTC
. TRBJ1-4 many TRBV5-1 CASSLNGGIKEKLFF TGCGCCAGCAGCTTGAACGGGGGAATCAAGGAAAAACTGTTTTTT
. TRBJ2-5 few TRBV7-2 CASSPQTGTRETQYF TGTGCCAGCAGCCCCCAGACCGGAACCCGGGAGACCCAGTACTTC